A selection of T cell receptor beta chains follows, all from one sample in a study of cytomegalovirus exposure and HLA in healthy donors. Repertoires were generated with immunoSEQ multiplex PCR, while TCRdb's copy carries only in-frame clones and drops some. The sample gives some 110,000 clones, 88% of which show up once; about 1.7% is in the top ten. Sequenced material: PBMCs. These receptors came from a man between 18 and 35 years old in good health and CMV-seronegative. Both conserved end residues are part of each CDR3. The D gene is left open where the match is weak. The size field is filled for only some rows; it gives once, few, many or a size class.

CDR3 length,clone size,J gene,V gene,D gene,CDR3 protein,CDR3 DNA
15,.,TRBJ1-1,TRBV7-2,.,CASSFSLAKNTEAFF,TGTGCCAGCAGCTTTTCTCTGGCAAAGAACACTGAAGCTTTCTTT
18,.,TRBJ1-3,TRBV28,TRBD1,CASSLAPGQGASGNTIYF,TGTGCCAGCAGTCTAGCCCCGGGACAGGGGGCTTCTGGAAACACCATATATTTT
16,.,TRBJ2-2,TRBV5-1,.,CASSLTGALRIGELFF,TGCGCCAGCAGCTTGACTGGGGCCCTAAGGATTGGGGAGCTGTTTTTT
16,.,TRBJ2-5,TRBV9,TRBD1,CASSSTGTGIQETQYF,TGTGCCAGCAGCAGCACCGGGACAGGGATCCAAGAGACCCAGTACTTC
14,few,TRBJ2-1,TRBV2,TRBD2,CASTEGGGDNEQFF,TGTGCCAGCACCGAGGGCGGGGGGGACAATGAGCAGTTCTTC
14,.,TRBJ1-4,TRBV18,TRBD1,CASSPGQGREKLFF,TGTGCCAGCTCACCCGGACAGGGGCGAGAAAAACTGTTTTTT
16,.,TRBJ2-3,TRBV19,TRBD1,CASRGTGELYTDTQYF,TGTGCCAGTAGAGGGACAGGGGAGCTATACACAGATACGCAGTATTTT
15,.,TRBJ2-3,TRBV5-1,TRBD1,CASSLEGQSTDTQYF,TGCGCCAGCAGCTTGGAGGGACAGAGCACAGATACGCAGTATTTT
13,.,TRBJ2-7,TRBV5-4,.,CASSPSQAHEQYF,TGTGCCAGCAGCCCCTCGCAGGCCCACGAGCAGTACTTC
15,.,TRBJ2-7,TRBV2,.,CASSAPRDISYEQYF,TGTGCCAGCAGTGCGCCCCGGGACATATCCTACGAGCAGTACTTC
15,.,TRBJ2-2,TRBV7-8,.,CASSGHRGGSGELFF,TGTGCCAGCAGTGGACACAGGGGGGGGTCCGGGGAGCTGTTTTTT
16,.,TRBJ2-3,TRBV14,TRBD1,CASSHTGTGASNTQYF,TGTGCCAGCAGCCACACCGGGACAGGGGCCTCCAATACGCAGTATTTT
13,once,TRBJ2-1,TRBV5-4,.,CASTTDGRNEQFF,TGTGCCAGCACAACTGATGGGCGCAATGAGCAGTTCTTC
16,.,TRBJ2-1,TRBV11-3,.,CASSSRQESSYNEQFF,TGTGCCAGCAGCTCCCGACAGGAGAGCTCCTACAATGAGCAGTTCTTC
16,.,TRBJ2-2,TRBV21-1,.,CASSNCPRVVLGELFF,TGTGCCAGCAGCAATTGCCCCAGGGTGGTGCTCGGGGAGCTGTTTTTT
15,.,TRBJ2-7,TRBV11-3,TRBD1,CASSSPGQGLMGQYF,TGTGCCAGCAGCTCGCCGGGACAGGGGCTCATGGGGCAGTACTTC
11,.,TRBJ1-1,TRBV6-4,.,CASSKGTEAFF,TGTGCCAGCAGTAAGGGGACTGAAGCTTTCTTT
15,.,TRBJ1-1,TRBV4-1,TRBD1,CASSHQGARNTEAFF,TGCGCCAGCAGCCACCAGGGGGCTCGGAACACTGAAGCTTTCTTT
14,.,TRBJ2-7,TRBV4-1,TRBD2,CASSQSGNYYEQYF,TGCGCCAGCAGCCAAAGCGGGAATTACTACGAGCAGTACTTC
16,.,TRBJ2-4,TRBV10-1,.,CASSESGGGGKNIQYF,TGCGCCAGCAGTGAGTCTGGTGGGGGCGGTAAAAACATTCAGTACTTC
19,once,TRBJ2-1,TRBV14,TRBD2,CASSFVFVAGGNTYNEQFF,TGTGCCAGCAGCTTTGTTTTTGTAGCGGGAGGAAATACCTACAATGAGCAGTTCTTC
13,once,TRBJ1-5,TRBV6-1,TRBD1,CASSTGVDQPQHF,TGTGCCAGCAGTACAGGGGTAGATCAGCCCCAGCATTTT
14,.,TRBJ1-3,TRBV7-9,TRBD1,CASGSDRSINTIYF,TGTGCCAGCGGTTCGGACAGGTCAATTAACACCATATATTTT
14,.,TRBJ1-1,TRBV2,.,CASRKTEMNTEAFF,TGTGCCAGCAGAAAGACAGAAATGAACACTGAAGCTTTCTTT
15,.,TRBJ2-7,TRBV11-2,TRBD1,CASSLVGGLRGEQYF,TGTGCCAGCAGCTTAGTAGGGGGCCTTCGGGGCGAGCAGTACTTC
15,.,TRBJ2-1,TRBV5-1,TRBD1,CASSAGQGGYNEQFF,TGCGCCAGCAGCGCGGGACAGGGAGGGTACAATGAGCAGTTCTTC
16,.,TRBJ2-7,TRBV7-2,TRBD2,CASSPARLAGGYEQYF,TGTGCCAGCAGCCCTGCCAGACTAGCGGGGGGCTACGAGCAGTACTTC
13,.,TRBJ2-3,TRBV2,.,CAQSRGPSDTQYF,TGTGCCCAGTCTAGAGGGCCTTCAGATACGCAGTATTTT
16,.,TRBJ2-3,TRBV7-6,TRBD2,CASSLANLAGSDTQYF,TGTGCCAGCAGCTTAGCGAACCTAGCGGGATCAGATACGCAGTATTTT
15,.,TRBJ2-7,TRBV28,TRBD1,CASSLPIGQGRSQYF,TGTGCCAGCAGTTTACCTATAGGACAGGGCCGATCGCAGTACTTC
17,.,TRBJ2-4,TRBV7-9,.,CASSLARAGVDKNIQYF,TGTGCCAGCAGCTTAGCGCGGGCGGGTGTAGACAAAAACATTCAGTACTTC
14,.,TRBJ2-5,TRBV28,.,CASSGGWYQETQYF,TGTGCCAGCAGCGGCGGTTGGTACCAAGAGACCCAGTACTTC
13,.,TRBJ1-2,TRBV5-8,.,CASSLLNNYGYTF,TGTGCCAGCAGCTTATTAAATAACTATGGCTACACCTTC
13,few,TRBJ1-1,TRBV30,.,CAWISGVLTEAFF,TGTGCCTGGATCTCAGGGGTCCTCACTGAAGCTTTCTTT
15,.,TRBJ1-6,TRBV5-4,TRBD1,CASSLWTGDNSPLHF,TGTGCCAGCAGCTTATGGACAGGGGACAATTCACCCCTCCACTTT
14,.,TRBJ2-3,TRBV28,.,CASNSGGRTDTQYF,TGTGCCAGCAACTCTGGGGGGAGAACAGATACGCAGTATTTT
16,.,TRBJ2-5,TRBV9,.,CASSEVGRGPQETQYF,TGTGCCAGCAGCGAAGTCGGCAGGGGACCTCAAGAGACCCAGTACTTC
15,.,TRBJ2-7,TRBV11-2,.,CASSLGRSGLYEQYF,TGTGCCAGCAGCTTAGGCAGGTCAGGGCTCTACGAGCAGTACTTC
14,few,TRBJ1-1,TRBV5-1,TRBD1,CASSLGTGNTEAFF,TGCGCCAGCAGCTTGGGGACAGGGAACACTGAAGCTTTCTTT
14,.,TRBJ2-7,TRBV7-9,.,CASTGTEGPYEQYF,TGTGCCAGCACAGGTACGGAGGGACCCTACGAGCAGTACTTC
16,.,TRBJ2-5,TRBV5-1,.,CASSLEGDSGQETQYF,TGCGCCAGCAGCTTGGAGGGGGATTCGGGCCAAGAGACCCAGTACTTC
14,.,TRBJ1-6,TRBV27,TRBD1,CASSLAGGNSPLHF,TGTGCCAGCAGTCTGGCAGGGGGGAATTCACCCCTCCACTTT
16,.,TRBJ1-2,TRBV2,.,CASIPLGGGYYYGYTF,TGTGCCAGCATCCCATTGGGCGGGGGGTATTACTATGGCTACACCTTC
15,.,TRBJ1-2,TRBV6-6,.,CASSYITGKDYGYTF,TGTGCCAGCAGTTACATTACAGGGAAGGACTATGGCTACACCTTC
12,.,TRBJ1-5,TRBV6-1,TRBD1,CASKGAGQPQHF,TGTGCCAGCAAGGGGGCCGGTCAGCCCCAGCATTTT
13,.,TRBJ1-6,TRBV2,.,CASGGRGRSPLHF,TGTGCCAGCGGGGGGAGGGGACGCTCACCCCTCCACTTT
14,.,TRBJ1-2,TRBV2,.,CASSRDKLNYGYTF,TGTGCCAGCAGTCGGGACAAACTTAACTATGGCTACACCTTC
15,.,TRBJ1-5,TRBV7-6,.,CASSLAGGEGQPQHF,TGTGCCAGCAGCTTAGCGGGGGGGGAGGGCCAGCCCCAGCATTTT
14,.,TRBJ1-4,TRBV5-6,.,CASSFGRGNEKLFF,TGTGCCAGCAGCTTTGGCCGAGGTAATGAAAAACTGTTTTTT
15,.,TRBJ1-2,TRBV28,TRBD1,CASSRTTGGSSGYTF,TGTGCCAGCAGTCGGACGACAGGGGGCTCGTCTGGCTACACCTTC
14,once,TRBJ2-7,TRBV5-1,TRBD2,CASSQTSGPYEQYF,TGCGCCAGCAGCCAAACTAGCGGACCTTACGAGCAGTACTTC
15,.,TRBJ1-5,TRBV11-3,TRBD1,CASSPGTGTNQPQHF,TGTGCCAGCAGCCCCGGGACAGGGACCAATCAGCCCCAGCATTTT
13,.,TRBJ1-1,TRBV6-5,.,CASSPRLNTEAFF,TGTGCCAGCAGTCCCAGGTTGAACACTGAAGCTTTCTTT
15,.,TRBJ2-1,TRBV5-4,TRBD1,CASRMDRAGYNEQFF,TGTGCCAGCAGAATGGACAGGGCGGGATACAATGAGCAGTTCTTC
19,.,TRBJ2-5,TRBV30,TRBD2,CAWSVVRPTSGGALETQYF,TGTGCCTGGAGTGTAGTTCGTCCGACTAGCGGGGGGGCTTTGGAGACCCAGTACTTC
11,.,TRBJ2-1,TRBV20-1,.,CSATSLNEQFF,TGCAGTGCTACGTCCCTCAATGAGCAGTTCTTC
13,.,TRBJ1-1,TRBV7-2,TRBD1,CASRAGTGPEAFF,TGTGCCAGCAGGGCAGGGACAGGGCCTGAAGCTTTCTTT